What follows is one T cell receptor (beta chain) and its context. Sequenced by immunoSEQ multiplex PCR; TCRdb stores in-frame clones only, minus some. The data show around 52,000 clones, around nine tenths seen once. This sample was taken from a study of T cell changes during pregnancy in multiple sclerosis. This CDR3 region has 14 residues. V was trimmed by 3 bases and J by 3 bases, leaving 9 bases between them. Germline V gene sequence: CDR1 SNHLY, CDR2 FYNNEI. The sequence came from a human donor whose cells served as feeder cells for cultures in a pregnancy study. Material for sequencing was peripheral blood from another person, used as feeder cells. The chain links TRBV2 to TRBJ2-1; possibly TRBD2 for D (5 bases). Written as DNA, the CDR3 is TGTGCCAGCAGTGACGGGATCGACTACAATGAGCAGTTCTTC. This sequence encodes CASSDGIDYNEQFF.